This TCR beta chain comes out of a study of T cell repertoires in aging, cancer and after chemotherapy. Study-wide context: The whole study produced a dataset of millions of TCR reads.

This clonotype came up once. A mixed TRB-A/B primer pool amplified rearranged TRB by multiplex touch-down PCR. MiXCR, run by TCRdb on the multiplex PCR reads, gives a single entry per CDR3 protein. The sample holds 4,000 to 4,500 distinct CDR3 sequences; about a quarter are singletons and the top ten take 33%. CDR3 length equals 18 residues. Germline V gene data show CDR1 as SQVTM and CDR2 as ANQGSEA. J lost 9 bases, V lost 2 bases, and 18 bases had no gene match. The template was genomic DNA from peripheral blood, not RNA. The clonotype originates from a human donor with a blood cancer. The gene calls are TRBV29-1 and TRBJ2-1; TRBD2 agrees at 11 bases. The sequencing sample was made of blood. This CDR3 is CSVESAGTGFLAGGEQFF. CDR3 DNA sequence: TGCAGCGTTGAATCCGCCGGGACAGGGTTTCTAGCGGGAGGTGAGCAGTTCTTC.